This T cell receptor (beta chain) was captured in a study of immune evolution from preneoplasia to lung adenocarcinoma. TCRdb keeps only in-frame clones here, not all; method: immunoSEQ multiplex PCR. The sample carries around 5,000 clones, roughly 90% recorded once. V lost 0 bases to trimming and J lost 3 bases; unmatched junction nucleotides: 3. Germline CDR1 reads SGHRS; CDR2 reads YFSETQ. The CDR3 loop spans 15 amino acids. The origin of this receptor is a person aged 50-59 years with lung adenocarcinoma. V is TRBV5-1 and J is TRBJ2-7; 10 positions match TRBD1. The sequenced sample consisted of FFPE invasive lung adenocarcinoma tissue. CDR3 sequence reads: CASSLAGTGDYEQYF. The CDR3 region has the DNA TGCGCCAGCAGCTTGGCCGGGACAGGGGACTACGAGCAGTACTTC.